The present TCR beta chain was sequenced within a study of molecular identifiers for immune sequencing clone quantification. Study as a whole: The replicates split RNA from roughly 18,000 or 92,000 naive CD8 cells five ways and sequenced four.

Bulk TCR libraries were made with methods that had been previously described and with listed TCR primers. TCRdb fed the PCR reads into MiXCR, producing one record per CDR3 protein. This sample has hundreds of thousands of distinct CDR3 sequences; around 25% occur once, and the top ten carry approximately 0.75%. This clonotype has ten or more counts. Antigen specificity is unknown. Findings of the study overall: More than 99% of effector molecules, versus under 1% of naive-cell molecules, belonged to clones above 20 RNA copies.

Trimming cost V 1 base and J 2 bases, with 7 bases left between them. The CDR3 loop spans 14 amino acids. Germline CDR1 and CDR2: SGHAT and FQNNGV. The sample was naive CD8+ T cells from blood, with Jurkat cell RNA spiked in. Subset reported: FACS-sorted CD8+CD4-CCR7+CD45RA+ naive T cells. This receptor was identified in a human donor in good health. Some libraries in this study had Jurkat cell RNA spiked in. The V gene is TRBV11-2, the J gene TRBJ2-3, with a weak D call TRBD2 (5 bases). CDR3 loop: CASSLVGVTDTQYF. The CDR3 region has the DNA TGTGCCAGCAGCTTAGTGGGAGTCACAGATACGCAGTATTTT. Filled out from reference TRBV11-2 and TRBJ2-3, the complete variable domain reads EAGVAQSPRYKIIEKRQSVAFWCNPISGHATLYWYQQILGQGPKLLIQFQNNGVVDDSQLPKDRFSAERLKGVDSTLKIQPAKLEDSAVYLCASSLVGVTDTQYFGPGTRLTVL.